This T cell receptor (beta chain) was found in a study of spatial heterogeneity in lung cancer. In the study overall: There were consistently more beta-chain sequences detected than alpha-chain sequences.

Time point indicated: sample taken at primary tumor resection. Samples were obtained from roughly 65 donors, all untreated early-stage non-small cell lung cancer patients. The sequenced material consisted of unsorted whole RNA from tumor, nontumor lung or frozen PBMC. V lost 4 bases and J lost 0, with 25 bases in between. In germline, CDR1 is SGHRS, CDR2 YFSETQ. The CDR3 extends over 19 amino acids. TCRdb recomputed calls from the 5' RACE reads with MiXCR, one row per CDR3 protein. The repertoire holds more than 5,000 distinct CDR3 sequences, with about 8% as singletons. This clonotype was picked up many times.

The clonotype comes from a female donor with early-stage non-small cell lung cancer. V is TRBV5-1 and J is TRBJ1-2; TRBD1 might be the D (6 bases). Sequencing used normal lung tissue next to the tumor, obtained at surgery. The CDR3 DNA follows: TGCGCCAGCAGCCCCCATGGGCGGGGGACAAGCATCTCTAACTATGGCTACACCTTC. It codes for CASSPHGRGTSISNYGYTF.